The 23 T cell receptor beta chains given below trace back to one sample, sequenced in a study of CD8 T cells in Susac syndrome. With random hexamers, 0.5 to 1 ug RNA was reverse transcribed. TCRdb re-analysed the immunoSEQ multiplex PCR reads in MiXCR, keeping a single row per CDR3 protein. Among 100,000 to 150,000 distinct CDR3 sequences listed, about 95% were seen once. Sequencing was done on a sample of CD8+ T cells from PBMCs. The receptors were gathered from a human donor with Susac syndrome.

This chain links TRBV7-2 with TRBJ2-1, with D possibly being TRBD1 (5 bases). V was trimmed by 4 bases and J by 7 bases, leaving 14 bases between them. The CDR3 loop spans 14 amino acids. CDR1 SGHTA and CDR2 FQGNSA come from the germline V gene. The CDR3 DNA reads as TGTGCCAGCAGCTCGCATTTGGGGCGGAATGAGCAGTTCTTC. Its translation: CASSSHLGRNEQFF.

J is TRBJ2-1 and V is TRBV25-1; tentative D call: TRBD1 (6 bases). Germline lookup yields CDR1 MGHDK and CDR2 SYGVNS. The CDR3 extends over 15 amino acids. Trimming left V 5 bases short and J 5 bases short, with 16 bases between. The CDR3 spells CASSSPGAGDNEQFF. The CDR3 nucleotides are TGTGCCAGCAGTTCCCCAGGGGCAGGGGACAATGAGCAGTTCTTC.

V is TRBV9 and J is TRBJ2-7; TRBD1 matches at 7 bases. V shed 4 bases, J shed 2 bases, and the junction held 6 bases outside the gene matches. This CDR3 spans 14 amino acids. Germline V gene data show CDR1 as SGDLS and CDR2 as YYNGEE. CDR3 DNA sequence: TGTGCCAGCAGCCTGACGACAGGGCCCTACGAGCAGTACTTC. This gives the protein CASSLTTGPYEQYF.

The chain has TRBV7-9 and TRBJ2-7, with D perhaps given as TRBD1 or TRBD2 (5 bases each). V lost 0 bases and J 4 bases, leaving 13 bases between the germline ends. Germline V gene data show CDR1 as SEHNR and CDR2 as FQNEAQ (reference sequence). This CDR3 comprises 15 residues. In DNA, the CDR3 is TGTGCCAGCAGCTTAGCGGGGGAGAGTCGGTACGAGCAGTACTTC. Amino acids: CASSLAGESRYEQYF. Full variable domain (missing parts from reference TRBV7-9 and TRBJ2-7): DTGVSQNPRHKITKRGQNVTFRCDPISEHNRLYWYRQTLGQGPEFLTYFQNEAQLEKSRLLSDRFSAERPKGSFSTLEIQRTEQGDSAMYLCASSLAGESRYEQYFGPGTRLTVT.

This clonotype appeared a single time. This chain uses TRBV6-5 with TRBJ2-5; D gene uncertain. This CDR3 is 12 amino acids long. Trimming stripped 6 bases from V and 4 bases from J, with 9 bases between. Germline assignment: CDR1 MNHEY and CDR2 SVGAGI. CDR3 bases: TGTGCCAGCAGCTATACGGGAGAGACCCAGTACTTC. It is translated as CASSYTGETQYF.

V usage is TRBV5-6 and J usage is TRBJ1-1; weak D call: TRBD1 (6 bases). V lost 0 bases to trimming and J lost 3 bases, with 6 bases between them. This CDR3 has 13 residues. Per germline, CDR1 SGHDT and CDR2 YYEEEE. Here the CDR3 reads CASSLAGDTEAFF. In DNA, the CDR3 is TGTGCCAGCAGCTTGGCAGGGGACACTGAAGCTTTCTTT.

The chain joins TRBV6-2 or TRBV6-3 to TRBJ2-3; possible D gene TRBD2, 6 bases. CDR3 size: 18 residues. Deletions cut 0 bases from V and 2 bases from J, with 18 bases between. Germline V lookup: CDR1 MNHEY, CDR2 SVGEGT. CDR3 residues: CASSYSDLAVLPTDTQYF. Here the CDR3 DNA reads TGTGCCAGCAGTTACTCGGATTTAGCGGTCCTTCCCACAGATACGCAGTATTTT.

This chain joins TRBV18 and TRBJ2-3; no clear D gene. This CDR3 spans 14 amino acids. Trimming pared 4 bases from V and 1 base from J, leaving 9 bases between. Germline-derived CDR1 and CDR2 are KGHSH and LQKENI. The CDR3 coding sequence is TGTGCCAGCTCACTACCTTTGGGCACAGATACGCAGTATTTT. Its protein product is CASSLPLGTDTQYF.

This chain's CDR3 is CSFTSGPIDTQYF. The CDR3 DNA reads as TGCAGCTTCACTAGCGGGCCTATAGATACGCAGTATTTT. This chain uses TRBV29-1 with TRBJ2-3; 9 positions match TRBD2. This CDR3 contains 13 residues. V was pared by 8 bases and J by 5 bases, with 8 bases of the junction left unmatched. Germline CDR1 is SQVTM and CDR2 is ANQGSEA.

The CDR3 here is CASSQDGSAGAGDTQYF. The DNA for the CDR3 is TGCGCCAGCAGCCAAGATGGGAGTGCGGGGGCGGGAGATACGCAGTATTTT. V is TRBV4-3 and J is TRBJ2-3, with TRBD2 as a possible D gene (7 bases). Germline loops: CDR1 LGHNA, CDR2 YSLEER. V lost 0 bases and J lost 5, with 18 bases in between. This CDR3 has 17 residues.

The CDR3 spells CASSQDTYEQYF. The CDR3 nucleotides are TGTGCCAGCAGCCAGGACACCTACGAGCAGTACTTC. The chain recombines TRBV3-1 with TRBJ2-7; tentatively, D is TRBD1 (5 bases). The CDR3 covers 12 residues. Germline CDR1 LGHDT, CDR2 YNNKEL (reference sequence). The germline V and J ends were trimmed by 3 bases and 2 bases, with 5 bases remaining between them.

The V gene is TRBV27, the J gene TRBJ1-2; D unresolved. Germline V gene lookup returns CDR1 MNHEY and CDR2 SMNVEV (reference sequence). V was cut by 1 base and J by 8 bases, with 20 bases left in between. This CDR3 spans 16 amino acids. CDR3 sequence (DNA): TGTGCCAGCAGTTTATTGGGCGACTTCCTTTTGGGGGGCTACACCTTC. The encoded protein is CASSLLGDFLLGGYTF.

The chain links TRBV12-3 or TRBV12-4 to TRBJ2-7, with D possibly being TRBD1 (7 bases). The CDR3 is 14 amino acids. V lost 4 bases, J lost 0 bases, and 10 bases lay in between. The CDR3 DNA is TGTGCCAGCAGTTCGCGGGACAGCTCCTACGAGCAGTACTTC. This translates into CASSSRDSSYEQYF.

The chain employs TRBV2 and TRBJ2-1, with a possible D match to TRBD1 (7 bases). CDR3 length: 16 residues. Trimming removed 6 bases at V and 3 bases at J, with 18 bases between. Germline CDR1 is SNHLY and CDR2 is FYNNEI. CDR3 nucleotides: TGTGCCAGCAGAGGGGGCGGGACATCAATCTACAATGAGCAGTTCTTC. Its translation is CASRGGGTSIYNEQFF.

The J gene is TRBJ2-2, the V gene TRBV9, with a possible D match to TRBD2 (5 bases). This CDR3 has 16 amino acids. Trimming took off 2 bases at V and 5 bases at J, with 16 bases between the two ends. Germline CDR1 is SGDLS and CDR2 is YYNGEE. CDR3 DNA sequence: TGTGCCAGCAGCGTGAGTCGGGGAGTTGCGACCGGGGAGCTGTTTTTT. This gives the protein CASSVSRGVATGELFF.

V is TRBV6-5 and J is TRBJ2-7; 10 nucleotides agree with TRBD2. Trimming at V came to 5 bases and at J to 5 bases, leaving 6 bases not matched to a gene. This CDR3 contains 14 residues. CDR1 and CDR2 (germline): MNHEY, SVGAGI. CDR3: CASSTSGEVDEQYF. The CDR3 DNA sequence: TGTGCCAGCAGTACTAGCGGGGAGGTTGACGAGCAGTACTTC.

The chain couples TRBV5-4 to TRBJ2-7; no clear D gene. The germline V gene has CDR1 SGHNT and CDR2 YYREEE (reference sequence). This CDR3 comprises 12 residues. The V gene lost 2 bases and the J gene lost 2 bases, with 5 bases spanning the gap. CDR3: CASSFGTYEQYF. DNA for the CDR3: TGTGCCAGCAGCTTCGGCACCTACGAGCAGTACTTC. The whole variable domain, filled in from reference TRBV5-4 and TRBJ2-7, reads ETGVTQSPTHLIKTRGQQVTLRCSSQSGHNTVSWYQQALGQGPQFIFQYYREEENGRGNFPPRFSGLQFPNYSSELNVNALELDDSALYLCASSFGTYEQYFGPGTRLTVT.

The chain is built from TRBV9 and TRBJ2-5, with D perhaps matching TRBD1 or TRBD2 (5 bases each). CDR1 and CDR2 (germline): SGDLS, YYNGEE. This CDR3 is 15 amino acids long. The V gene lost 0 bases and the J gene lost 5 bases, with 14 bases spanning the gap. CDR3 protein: CASSVDWGPAETQYF. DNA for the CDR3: TGTGCCAGCAGCGTAGATTGGGGACCCGCCGAGACCCAGTACTTC.

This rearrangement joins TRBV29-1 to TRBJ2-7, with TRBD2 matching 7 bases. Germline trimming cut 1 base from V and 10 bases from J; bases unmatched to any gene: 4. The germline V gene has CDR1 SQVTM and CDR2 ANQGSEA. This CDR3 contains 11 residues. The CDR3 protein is CSVEGLGLQYF. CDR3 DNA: TGCAGCGTTGAAGGGTTGGGACTACAGTACTTC.

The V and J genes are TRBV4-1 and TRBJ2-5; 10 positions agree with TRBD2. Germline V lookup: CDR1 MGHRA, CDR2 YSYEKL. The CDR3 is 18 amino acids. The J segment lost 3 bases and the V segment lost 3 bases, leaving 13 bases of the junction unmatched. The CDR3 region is CASSQEGISGGLKETQYF. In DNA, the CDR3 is TGCGCCAGCAGCCAGGAAGGAATTAGCGGGGGGCTTAAAGAGACCCAGTACTTC.

The CDR3, as DNA: TGTGCCAGCAGCTTACTGGCGGCGAACACCGGGGAGCTGTTTTTT. Amino acid sequence: CASSLLAANTGELFF. The V call is TRBV7-9, the J call TRBJ2-2; D is undetermined. The CDR3 length is 15 residues. Per germline, CDR1 SEHNR and CDR2 FQNEAQ (reference sequence). V was pared by 2 bases and J by 0 bases, with 7 bases between.

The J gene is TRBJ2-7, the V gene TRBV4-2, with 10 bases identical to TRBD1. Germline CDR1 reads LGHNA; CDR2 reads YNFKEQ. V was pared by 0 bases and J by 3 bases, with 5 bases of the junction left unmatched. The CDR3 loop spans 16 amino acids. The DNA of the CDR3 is TGTGCCAGCAGCCAAGAGGGGACAGGGGCAAACTACGAGCAGTACTTC. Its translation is CASSQEGTGANYEQYF.

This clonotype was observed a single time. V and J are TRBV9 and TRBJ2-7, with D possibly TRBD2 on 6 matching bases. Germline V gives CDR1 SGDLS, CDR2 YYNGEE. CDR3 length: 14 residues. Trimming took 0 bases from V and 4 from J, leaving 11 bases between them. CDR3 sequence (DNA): TGTGCCAGCAGCGTAGGACTAGTGGCGTACGAGCAGTACTTC. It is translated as CASSVGLVAYEQYF.